Each of the 27 T cell receptor beta chains below was sequenced from the same sample in a study of cytomegalovirus exposure and HLA in healthy donors. 13 Jbeta primers and 60 Vbeta primers were used for the PCR. Sequencing used immunoSEQ multiplex PCR; TCRdb keeps in-frame clones, though not all of them. Among some 150,000 clones listed, less than 80% were seen once. The sample consisted of PBMCs. The receptors originated from a man younger than 40 in good health and CMV-seronegative.

Points on this clone: The junction does not match germline at one end; this may be a read error. The V and J genes are TRBV7-7 and TRBJ2-3, with 10 positions matching TRBD2. This CDR3 is built from 15 residues. Germline CDR1 SSHAT, CDR2 FNYEAQ (reference sequence). The CDR3 loop is CASSSGTSDTDTQYF. CDR3 nucleotides: TGTGCTAGCAGCTCCGGGACTAGCGACACAGATACGCAGTATTTT.

V is TRBV23-1 and J is TRBJ2-7, with unresolved D. TRBV23-1 is flagged as an ORF with uncertain function. The CDR3 sequence is 13 residues long. The V end lost 4 bases, the J end lost 2 bases, and 9 bases lay between the germline ends. The CDR3 is CASSRRLPYEQYF. The CDR3 DNA sequence: TGCGCCAGCAGTCGCAGGTTACCCTACGAGCAGTACTTC.

This chain uses TRBV6-1 with TRBJ1-2; 7 nucleotides align to TRBD1. With 3 bases clipped from V and 2 bases from J, the junction kept 6 bases outside the gene matches. The germline gives CDR1 MNHNS, CDR2 SASEGT. The CDR3 extends over 15 amino acids. The CDR3: CASSEDHRGNYGYTF. The CDR3 DNA follows: TGTGCCAGCAGTGAGGACCACAGGGGAAACTATGGCTACACCTTC.

V gene TRBV14 combines with J gene TRBJ2-3; a weak D match, TRBD2 (5 bases). Germline values: CDR1 SGHDN, CDR2 FVKESK. The CDR3 length is 14 residues. V shed 2 bases and J shed 3 bases, with 9 bases lying between them. CDR3 residues: CASSQLPGTDTQYF. The CDR3 DNA is TGTGCCAGCAGCCAACTGCCGGGGACAGATACGCAGTATTTT.

This chain connects TRBV5-1 to TRBJ2-5; 8 bases line up with TRBD2. The germline V gene has CDR1 SGHRS and CDR2 YFSETQ. CDR3 length: 18 amino acids. V shed 0 bases, J shed 4 bases, and the junction held 14 bases outside the gene matches. CDR3 in DNA: TGCGCCAGCAGCTTGGAAATTAGGGGACTAGTATTTGCAGAGACCCAGTACTTC. Translation gives CASSLEIRGLVFAETQYF.

The CDR3 nucleotides are TGTGCCTGGAGGGGACGGGGGGGGCTCGGAGAAGCTTTCTTT. Protein: CAWRGRGGLGEAFF. V and J are TRBV30 and TRBJ1-1, with D perhaps TRBD1 (6 bases). Germline-derived CDR1 and CDR2 are GTSNPN and SVGIG (reference sequence). The CDR3 extends over 14 amino acids. Trimming cost V 3 bases and J 8 bases, with 19 bases left between them.

The chain combines TRBV27 with TRBJ1-1; weak D call: TRBD1 (5 bases). This CDR3 has 14 residues. V was pared by 8 bases and J by 1 base, with 14 bases between. Per germline, CDR1 MNHEY and CDR2 SMNVEV (reference sequence). The CDR3 region is CASVKTGGNTEAFF. DNA for the CDR3: TGTGCCAGCGTAAAAACAGGCGGGAACACTGAAGCTTTCTTT.

This clone occurred a few times. One end of the junction varies from germline; a read error may be responsible. The chain uses TRBV6-5 and TRBJ1-2; 8 bases map to TRBD1. The CDR3 has 14 amino acids. The germline V gene has CDR1 MNHEY and CDR2 SVGAGI. The CDR3 DNA reads TGTGCCAGCAGTAATCCAGGGGGCGCGGATGGCTACCCCTTC. The encoded protein is CASSNPGGADGYPF.

The chain combines TRBV5-1 with TRBJ1-3; D is undetermined. From germline, CDR1 is SGHRS and CDR2 YFSETQ. Trimming pared 6 bases from V and 0 bases from J, leaving 7 bases between. The length of the CDR3 is 13 residues. As DNA, the CDR3 is TGCGCCAGCACAGATTTCTCTGGAAACACCATATATTTT. Translated: CASTDFSGNTIYF.

The chain is built from TRBV7-9 and TRBJ2-5, with TRBD2 matching 7 bases. This CDR3 is 13 amino acids long. The germline V gene has CDR1 SEHNR and CDR2 FQNEAQ (reference sequence). V trimming: 10 bases; J trimming: 1 base; junction bases outside the gene matches: 6. The DNA of the CDR3 is TGTGCCACCGGGGACTACCTCCAAGAGACCCAGTACTTC. It encodes CATGDYLQETQYF.

The rearrangement joins TRBV28 to TRBJ2-1; 12 positions agree with TRBD2. V shed 8 bases, J shed 7 bases, and the junction held 0 bases outside the gene matches. This CDR3 has 12 residues. The germline V gene encodes CDR1 MDHEN and CDR2 SYDVKM. This chain's CDR3 is CASLAGGNEQFF. Written as DNA, the CDR3 is TGTGCCAGCCTAGCGGGGGGGAATGAGCAGTTCTTC.

This chain uses TRBV9 with TRBJ1-1; 10 bases fit TRBD1. The CDR3 totals 15 residues. V lost 0 bases and J lost 5; bases outside the gene matches: 4. CDR1 is SGDLS and CDR2 is YYNGEE in the germline V gene. CDR3 region: CASSVGDRGTTEAFF. The DNA for the CDR3 is TGTGCCAGCAGCGTAGGGGACAGGGGAACAACTGAAGCTTTCTTT.

The chain couples TRBV6-5 to TRBJ2-1; D gene unclear. The length of the CDR3 is 13 residues. With 6 bases removed from V and 8 bases from J, the gap between germline ends came to 14 bases. Germline V gene sequence: CDR1 MNHEY, CDR2 SVGAGI. CDR3 protein: CASRRPAADEQFF. CDR3 in DNA: TGTGCCAGCAGGCGTCCCGCCGCGGATGAGCAGTTCTTC.

With respect to this clone: Relative to the germline gene, one junction end is altered; a read error may explain this. CDR3 nucleotide sequence: TGCGCCAGCAGCATGGACAGGGTGAACTATGGCTACCCCTTC. The encoded protein is CASSMDRVNYGYPF. The chain has TRBV5-1 and TRBJ1-2; 8 bases are a match to TRBD1. CDR1 is SGHRS and CDR2 is YFSETQ in the germline V gene. This CDR3 is built from 14 residues.

A few counts support this clone. The chain uses TRBV29-1 and TRBJ2-1, with a weak D call TRBD1 (6 bases). Germline V gene data show CDR1 as SQVTM and CDR2 as ANQGSEA. This CDR3 contains 16 residues. The ends were cut back, 2 bases at V and 7 bases at J, with 21 bases in the middle. The CDR3 DNA follows: TGCAGCGTTGAATACAGGGACGGTACCCCTACAAATGAGCAGTTCTTC. Its translation is CSVEYRDGTPTNEQFF.

V gene TRBV7-2 combines with J gene TRBJ2-1, with D possibly TRBD2 on 6 matching bases. Trimming removed 7 bases at V and 11 bases at J, with 24 bases between. CDR3 length equals 15 residues. In germline, CDR1 is SGHTA, CDR2 FQGNSA. The CDR3 sequence: CASNGGQGVVRKQFF. The DNA of the CDR3 is TGTGCCAGCAACGGAGGGCAGGGTGTGGTTCGAAAGCAGTTCTTC.

Written as DNA, the CDR3 is TGTGCCAGCAGTTACCCAGAGAACACCGGGGAGCTGTTTTTT. Its protein product is CASSYPENTGELFF. The chain couples TRBV6-6 to TRBJ2-2; the D is unclear. This CDR3 has 14 residues. Trimming removed 2 bases from V and 1 base from J, with 5 bases in between. Germline lookup yields CDR1 MNHNY and CDR2 SVGAGI (reference sequence).

The chain links TRBV2 to TRBJ2-3, with a tentative D call TRBD2 (5 bases). CDR3 size: 12 residues. Germline-derived CDR1 and CDR2 are SNHLY and FYNNEI. Trimming removed 6 bases from V and 1 base from J, with 5 bases in between. The CDR3 nucleotides are TGTGCCAGCAGCGGGGGCACAGATACGCAGTATTTT. As protein: CASSGGTDTQYF.

This clone has just a few counts. V gene TRBV27 combines with J gene TRBJ2-7, with D perhaps matching TRBD2 (6 bases). V lost 6 bases and J 7 bases, leaving 10 bases between the germline ends. CDR1 and CDR2 (germline): MNHEY, SMNVEV (reference sequence). The CDR3 runs to 11 residues. DNA of the CDR3: TGTGCCAGCAGATTGCGGGGAGAGCAGTACTTC. Its translation is CASRLRGEQYF.

This clone has only one observation. The chain recombines TRBV19 with TRBJ1-1; weak D call: TRBD1 (6 bases). Germline V gene lookup returns CDR1 LNHDA and CDR2 SQIVND (reference sequence). CDR3 size: 16 residues. Trimming took off 4 bases at V and 1 base at J, with 16 bases between the two ends. CDR3 coding DNA: TGTGCCAGTAGTAACCCAGGGGACCCGAGGAACACTGAAGCTTTCTTT. Translation gives CASSNPGDPRNTEAFF.

Only a few counts were recorded for this clone. This chain uses TRBV5-1 with TRBJ2-5; 7 bases match TRBD2. CDR1 and CDR2 (germline): SGHRS, YFSETQ. V lost 0 bases, J lost 1 base, and 6 bases stayed unmatched. The CDR3 spans 16 residues. Here the CDR3 DNA reads TGCGCCAGCAGCTTGGAGGCTAGCGGTATCCAAGAGACCCAGTACTTC. Amino acid sequence: CASSLEASGIQETQYF.

This sequence joins TRBV9 and TRBJ1-2, with TRBD1 identical over 7 bases. V was clipped by 7 bases and J by 8 bases; unmatched bases: 23. The CDR3 spans 17 residues. Germline V gene sequence: CDR1 SGDLS, CDR2 YYNGEE. CDR3 coding DNA: TGTGCCAGCGGGACCGGGACAGCGGATTCCCTCGGGGAGGGCTACACCTTC. The encoded protein is CASGTGTADSLGEGYTF.

The CDR3 loop reads CASSPGGVHTEAFF. Written as DNA, the CDR3 is TGTGCCAGCAGCCCCGGGGGGGTCCACACTGAAGCTTTCTTT. The gene calls are TRBV7-9 and TRBJ1-1; D may be TRBD1 (5 bases). Germline V gene lookup returns CDR1 SEHNR and CDR2 FQNEAQ (reference sequence). The CDR3 is 14 residues long. Trimming stripped 5 bases from V and 3 bases from J, with 13 bases between.

The genes are TRBV29-1 and TRBJ2-2; D ambiguous. Trimming cost V 5 bases and J 4 bases, with 5 bases left between them. The CDR3 has 11 residues. Germline CDR1 is SQVTM and CDR2 is ANQGSEA. The CDR3 DNA sequence: TGCAGCGTTTACGGCACCGGGGAGCTGTTTTTT. This gives the protein CSVYGTGELFF.

The chain joins TRBV28 to TRBJ1-6; D is perhaps TRBD1 (6 bases). V lost 2 bases to trimming and J lost 6 bases, with 17 bases between them. The CDR3 totals 17 residues. The germline CDR1 and CDR2 sequences are MDHEN and SYDVKM. The CDR3 region has the DNA TGTGCCAGCAGTTTAGGCGTCGGCCAGGGGAGTAATTCACCCCTCCACTTT. Translation gives CASSLGVGQGSNSPLHF.

To note about this clone: A junction end diverges from the germline sequence, so it may reflect a read error. The CDR3 region has the DNA TGTGCCAGTAGTATGGGGGGGACCCGCACCCCCGGTCAGCCCCAGAATTTT. Amino acid sequence: CASSMGGTRTPGQPQNF. The chain carries TRBV19 and TRBJ1-5, with D tentatively TRBD1 (5 bases). Germline CDR1 reads LNHDA; CDR2 reads SQIVND (reference sequence). The CDR3 is 17 residues long.

Only a few counts were recorded for this clone. The genes are TRBV5-1 and TRBJ2-7; no reliable D call. CDR1 is SGHRS and CDR2 is YFSETQ in the germline V gene. The ends were cut back, 0 bases at V and 3 bases at J, with 7 bases in the middle. This CDR3 region has 13 residues. The CDR3 DNA is TGCGCCAGCAGCTTGGATCCGGGCTACGAGCAGTACTTC. This gives the protein CASSLDPGYEQYF. The full variable domain, its missing parts supplied by reference TRBV5-1 and TRBJ2-7, is KAGVTQTPRYLIKTRGQQVTLSCSPISGHRSVSWYQQTPGQGLQFLFEYFSETQRNKGNFPGRFSGRQFSNSRSEMNVSTLELGDSALYLCASSLDPGYEQYFGPGTRLTVT.